Below are 21 T cell receptor beta chains sequenced from a single sample in a study of blood T cell repertoires in COVID-19. TCRdb's copy holds only in-frame clones and misses some; the assay was immunoSEQ multiplex PCR. The sample includes about 120,000 clones, roughly four fifths of them seen just once. The specimen was peripheral blood. These receptors were collected from a woman in her sixties or seventies with acute or convalescent COVID-19.

This chain connects TRBV6-5 to TRBJ2-4; 9 positions agree with TRBD1. This CDR3 is built from 12 residues. With 6 bases clipped from V and 11 bases from J, the junction kept 5 bases outside the gene matches. Germline CDR1 and CDR2: MNHEY and SVGAGI. CDR3 residues: CASRDRGGVQYF. DNA for the CDR3: TGTGCCAGCAGGGACAGGGGAGGGGTTCAGTACTTC.

This clone was counted once. The chain carries TRBV18 and TRBJ1-2; TRBD1 matches 9 bases. Germline-derived CDR1 and CDR2 are KGHSH and LQKENI. The CDR3 length is 14 residues. V lost 2 bases and J lost 8; bases outside the gene matches: 6. CDR3 nucleotides: TGTGCCAGCTCACCATCGGGACAGGGTGGAGGCTACACCTTC. Its protein is CASSPSGQGGGYTF.

The chain couples TRBV27 to TRBJ2-3, with D tentatively TRBD1 (6 bases). Trimming took 3 bases from V and 5 from J, leaving 15 bases between them. In germline, CDR1 is MNHEY, CDR2 SMNVEV (reference sequence). This CDR3 is built from 15 residues. CDR3: CASSLMSGVIDTQYF. The CDR3 DNA reads TGTGCCAGCAGTTTGATGTCAGGGGTAATAGATACGCAGTATTTT.

As concerns this clone: The same CDR3 arises from other DNA sequences in this sample as well. The chain links TRBV30 to TRBJ1-5, with 8 bases identical to TRBD1. Germline V lookup: CDR1 GTSNPN, CDR2 SVGIG (reference sequence). This CDR3 comprises 13 residues. V shed 1 base, J shed 5 bases, and the junction held 1 base outside the gene matches. The CDR3 DNA is TGTGCCTGGAGTGGACAGGGGCATCAGCCCCAGCATTTT. Its translation is CAWSGQGHQPQHF. The variable domain in full, completed from reference TRBV30 and TRBJ1-5, reads SQTIHQWPATLVQPVGSPLSLECTVEGTSNPNLYWYRQAAGRGLQLLFYSVGIGQISSEVPQNLSASRPQDRQFILSSKKLLLSDSGFYLCAWSGQGHQPQHFGDGTRLSIL.

This chain connects TRBV11-2 to TRBJ2-2; TRBD2 agrees at 12 bases. The germline CDR1 and CDR2 sequences are SGHAT and FQNNGV. CDR3 length: 16 residues. With 9 bases clipped from V and 4 bases from J, the junction kept 9 bases outside the gene matches. For the CDR3, the DNA is TGTGCCAGAGGGGGACTAGCGGGTCACCTCACCGGGGAGCTGTTTTTT. Amino acid sequence: CARGGLAGHLTGELFF.

J is TRBJ1-1 and V is TRBV4-1; the match to TRBD1 covers 9 bases. The CDR3 has 15 amino acids. V was clipped by 1 base and J by 7 bases; unmatched bases: 7. CDR1 MGHRA and CDR2 YSYEKL come from the germline V gene. The CDR3 region has the DNA TGCGCCAGCAGCCAAGGAACAGGGGGCTGGGGTGAAGCTTTCTTT. Protein sequence: CASSQGTGGWGEAFF.

The rearrangement uses TRBV23-1 and TRBJ2-7, with D perhaps TRBD1 (5 bases). TRBV23-1 is an ORF; its function is uncertain. With 9 bases removed from V and 2 bases from J, the gap between germline ends came to 17 bases. The CDR3 has 14 amino acids. CDR3 nucleotides: TGCGCCAGAGAGTTGGACATTCAAACCTACGAGCAGTACTTC. This gives the protein CARELDIQTYEQYF.

The gene calls are TRBV18 and TRBJ1-4; TRBD1 matches 8 bases. The CDR3 loop spans 14 amino acids. CDR1 is KGHSH and CDR2 is LQKENI in the germline V gene. V was pared by 4 bases and J by 7 bases, with 5 bases of the junction left unmatched. CDR3 coding DNA: TGTGCCAGCTCACGCGGGACAGGAGGTGAAAAACTGTTTTTT. Residues: CASSRGTGGEKLFF.

This clone was counted a single time. The CDR3 DNA follows: TGTGCCAGCAGTTTAGCGGGGGGCGACTATGGCTACACCTTC. Translated, it gives CASSLAGGDYGYTF. The V and J genes are TRBV28 and TRBJ1-2; tentatively, D is TRBD1 (6 bases). There are 14 residues in the CDR3. V lost 2 bases and J lost 3, with 10 bases in between. The germline V gene encodes CDR1 MDHEN and CDR2 SYDVKM.

This chain joins TRBV6-2 or TRBV6-3 and TRBJ2-7; D perhaps matches TRBD1 (6 bases). Germline CDR1 and CDR2: MNHEY and SVGEGT. The V end was cut by 6 bases, the J end by 2 bases, with 14 bases between. CDR3 length: 14 residues. In DNA, the CDR3 is TGTGCCAGCAGCCCGAACAGGGTCCCCTACGAGCAGTACTTC. As protein: CASSPNRVPYEQYF.

J is TRBJ1-6 and V is TRBV3-1 (or the pseudogene TRBV3-2); D may be TRBD1 (6 bases). This CDR3 has 18 amino acids. Germline CDR1 is LGHDT and CDR2 is YNNKEL (reference sequence). Between the trimmed V and J ends, which lost 1 base and 16 bases, there was a span of 29 bases. CDR3 sequence: CASSQVIVDGQQVTALHF. The CDR3 bases are TGTGCCAGCAGCCAAGTGATCGTCGACGGACAGCAAGTCACCGCTCTCCACTTT.

The J gene is TRBJ2-7, the V gene TRBV19, with TRBD2 as a possible D gene (5 bases). The germline gives CDR1 LNHDA, CDR2 SQIVND (reference sequence). The CDR3 is 14 amino acids. V lost 5 bases, J lost 0 bases, and 11 bases lay in between. The CDR3 is CASSYSGNSYEQYF. CDR3 DNA: TGTGCCAGTAGTTATTCGGGGAACTCCTACGAGCAGTACTTC.

This chain connects TRBV9 to TRBJ1-1; no clear D gene. The CDR3 totals 14 residues. CDR1 SGDLS and CDR2 YYNGEE come from the germline V gene. Trimming pared 3 bases from V and 3 bases from J, leaving 12 bases between. The CDR3 here is CASSAQDLDTEAFF. The CDR3 DNA follows: TGTGCCAGCAGCGCCCAGGATTTGGACACTGAAGCTTTCTTT.

This clone was observed a handful of times. The rearrangement links TRBV6-2 or TRBV6-3 to TRBJ1-2; 7 bases are a match to TRBD1. There are 15 residues in the CDR3. Germline CDR1 is MNHEY and CDR2 is SVGEGT. After removal of 6 bases from V and 0 bases from J, the junction contained 7 bases not matched to a gene. The CDR3 region is CASSLPGQTNYGYTF. The CDR3 nucleotides are TGTGCCAGCAGCTTACCGGGACAGACTAACTATGGCTACACCTTC.

The chain employs TRBV30 and TRBJ1-2, with a weak D call TRBD1 (6 bases). CDR3 length: 13 residues. The V end lost 0 bases, the J end lost 5 bases, and 10 bases lay between the germline ends. Germline V gene data show CDR1 as GTSNPN and CDR2 as SVGIG (reference sequence). This chain's CDR3 is CAWSVDQGYGYTF. CDR3 DNA sequence: TGTGCCTGGAGTGTAGACCAGGGGTATGGCTACACCTTC. Full variable domain (rest looked up from reference TRBV30 and TRBJ1-2): SQTIHQWPATLVQPVGSPLSLECTVEGTSNPNLYWYRQAAGRGLQLLFYSVGIGQISSEVPQNLSASRPQDRQFILSSKKLLLSDSGFYLCAWSVDQGYGYTFGSGTRLTVV.

This sequence joins TRBV6-5 and TRBJ2-7, with a weak D call TRBD2 (6 bases). V was cut by 4 bases and J by 2 bases, with 12 bases left in between. Germline CDR1 MNHEY, CDR2 SVGAGI. The CDR3 has 14 amino acids. The CDR3 region has the DNA TGTGCCAGCAGTTCGCGGACGGGGGCCTACGAGCAGTACTTC. Translating it yields CASSSRTGAYEQYF.

This clone was detected a few times. The V and J genes are TRBV19 and TRBJ1-2; 10 bases match TRBD1. The V and J ends lost 3 bases and 8 bases, in that order; junction bases with no gene match: 9. This CDR3 has 15 amino acids. The germline gives CDR1 LNHDA, CDR2 SQIVND (reference sequence). CDR3 in amino acids: CASSIAGQGNGGYTF. Here the CDR3 DNA reads TGTGCCAGTAGTATCGCGGGACAGGGGAATGGCGGCTACACCTTC.

This clone was found once. J is TRBJ1-4 and V is TRBV6-6, with D perhaps matching TRBD1 (5 bases). This CDR3 has 15 amino acids. From germline, CDR1 is MNHNY and CDR2 SVGAGI (reference sequence). V was trimmed by 0 bases and J by 5 bases, leaving 10 bases between them. The chain's CDR3 is CASSYSGLPNEKLFF. The CDR3 DNA is TGTGCCAGCAGTTACTCGGGACTGCCAAATGAAAAACTGTTTTTT.

The chain couples TRBV4-2 to TRBJ1-5; the match to TRBD1 covers 8 bases. Germline V gene data show CDR1 as LGHNA and CDR2 as YNFKEQ. The CDR3 covers 15 residues. V shed 1 base and J 6 bases; nucleotides not matched to a gene: 5. In nucleotides, the CDR3 is TGTGCCAGCAGCCAAGCAGGGGGCGACGGTCAGCCCCAGCATTTT. It encodes CASSQAGGDGQPQHF.

The gene calls are TRBV29-1 and TRBJ2-7, with TRBD1 matching 10 bases. With V trimmed by 6 bases and J by 2 bases, 4 bases remained unmatched. Per germline, CDR1 SQVTM and CDR2 ANQGSEA. The CDR3 consists of 13 residues. CDR3: CSVSGTGAYEQYF. In nucleotides, the CDR3 is TGCAGCGTCTCCGGGACAGGGGCCTACGAGCAGTACTTC.

The chain joins TRBV6-5 to TRBJ1-2, with D unresolved. V dropped 2 bases and J dropped 3 bases, with 13 bases sitting between them. The CDR3 is 15 residues long. CDR1 MNHEY and CDR2 SVGAGI come from the germline V gene. CDR3 region: CASSYGLNGHYGYTF. CDR3 in DNA: TGTGCCAGCAGTTACGGGCTGAACGGCCACTATGGCTACACCTTC.